These 8 T cell receptor beta chains share one sample of origin, sequenced in a study of blood T cells in healthy people across ages. With a J-beta primer mix and a sample-barcoded 5' primer, a second PCR ran about 6 to 11 cycles. TCRdb re-analysed the 5' RACE reads in MiXCR, keeping a single row per CDR3 protein. This table has fewer than 800,000 distinct CDR3 sequences, about 30% appearing once. Sequenced input: blood. These receptors were taken from a woman aged 80 or over in good health.

This clonotype came up many times. V usage is TRBV10-3 and J usage is TRBJ1-2, with a weak D call TRBD1 (5 bases). This CDR3 region has 13 residues. The germline CDR1 and CDR2 sequences are ENHRY and SYGVKD. V was shortened by 10 bases and J by 3 bases, with 15 bases between the two germline ends. CDR3 DNA: TGTGCCACCTCAATAGGGGAGGACTATGGCTACACCTTC. Residues: CATSIGEDYGYTF.

This clonotype was observed many times. V and J are TRBV20-1 and TRBJ2-3; the D is unclear. Per the germline V gene, CDR1 is DFQATT and CDR2 is SNEGSKA (reference sequence). This CDR3 is 13 amino acids long. The ends were cut back, 1 base at V and 0 bases at J, with 5 bases in the middle. CDR3 DNA: TGCAGTGCTAGAGGGCAAAGCACAGATACGCAGTATTTT. Protein product: CSARGQSTDTQYF.

The chain is built from TRBV6-1 and TRBJ1-6; D is unclear. The CDR3 totals 15 residues. Germline-derived CDR1 and CDR2 are MNHNS and SASEGT. V lost 6 bases and J 4 bases, leaving 13 bases between the germline ends. As DNA, the CDR3 is TGTGCCAGCAGCCGGGGTTCCGGGTATAATTCACCCCTCCACTTT. Its translation is CASSRGSGYNSPLHF.

This rearrangement joins TRBV5-5 to TRBJ2-1, with D maybe TRBD1 (5 bases). The V end lost 0 bases, the J end lost 3 bases, and 10 bases lay between the germline ends. The V gene's germline CDR1 is SGHKS and CDR2 YYEKEE (reference sequence). The CDR3 loop spans 15 amino acids. CDR3: CASSLGRVGYNEQFF. The CDR3 DNA reads as TGTGCCAGCAGCTTGGGCAGGGTAGGCTACAATGAGCAGTTCTTC.

V usage is TRBV30 and J usage is TRBJ2-7; D is perhaps TRBD1 (5 bases). V was cut by 2 bases and J by 4 bases, with 15 bases left in between. CDR3 length: 14 residues. Germline V gene sequence: CDR1 GTSNPN, CDR2 SVGIG (reference sequence). The CDR3 sequence: CAWSIGVIWYEQYF. For the CDR3, the DNA is TGTGCCTGGAGTATAGGGGTGATCTGGTACGAGCAGTACTTC.

This clonotype was picked up a small number of times. A much larger clone sits a single nucleotide away, making a read error possible. The chain is built from TRBV5-1 and TRBJ2-6, with D perhaps being TRBD1 or TRBD2 (5 bases each). Germline CDR1 SGHRS, CDR2 YFSETQ. This CDR3 has 16 amino acids. The CDR3 loop reads CASSPGPSGGASVLTF. In nucleotides, the CDR3 is TGCGCCAGCAGCCCCGGGCCCAGCGGTGGGGCCAGCGTCCTGACTTTC.

V gene TRBV4-1 combines with J gene TRBJ2-1; no reliable D call. Per germline, CDR1 MGHRA and CDR2 YSYEKL. The CDR3 extends over 16 amino acids. V lost 0 bases to trimming and J lost 4 bases, with 13 bases between them. The CDR3 DNA reads TGCGCCAGCAGCCAAGATGCCAGCCGCACGTACAATGAGCAGTTCTTC. Protein sequence: CASSQDASRTYNEQFF.

The sample holds many counts of this clonotype. This sequence may be a read error, since a much larger clone differs from it by one base. The rearrangement uses TRBV7-2 and TRBJ2-1, with 10 bases that match TRBD2. CDR1 SGHTA and CDR2 FQGNSA come from the germline V gene. V trimming: 1 base; J trimming: 9 bases; junction bases outside the gene matches: 6. The CDR3 totals 15 residues. The CDR3 loop reads CASSLDFERGGEQFF. The CDR3 DNA sequence: TGTGCCAGCAGCTTAGATTTTGAGCGGGGGGGTGAGCAGTTCTTC.